The rows below give T cell receptor beta chains drawn from one sample of a study of T cell changes during pregnancy in multiple sclerosis. The method was immunoSEQ multiplex PCR; TCRdb's version includes in-frame clones alone and lacks a portion of them. This sample has more than 45,000 clones; about nine tenths occur once, and the top ten carry 0.5% to 0.6%. Sequenced material: CD4+ T cells from peripheral blood mononuclear cells, taken after pregnancy. These receptor sequences come from a female donor with multiple sclerosis, enrolled in a pregnancy study. Each CDR3 is given with its conserved first and last residue. D genes are given only for firm matches. Clone sizes are given selectively: once, few, many, or a class where the clone is expanded.

V: TRBV6-1; D: TRBD2; size: .; J: TRBJ2-1; DNA: TGTGCCAGCAGTGAGAGTGGACTAGCGGACAATGAGCAGTTCTTC; CDR3: CASSESGLADNEQFF
V: TRBV19; D: .; size: .; J: TRBJ2-6; DNA: TGTGCCAGCACCCAGGGGTCTGCTGGTGGGGCCAACGTCCTGACTTTC; CDR3: CASTQGSAGGANVLTF
V: TRBV6-1; D: .; size: .; J: TRBJ2-6; DNA: TGTGCCAGCAGTGAATGGTCACAGGGTAGGGCCAACGTCCTGACTTTC; CDR3: CASSEWSQGRANVLTF
V: TRBV15; D: TRBD1; size: .; J: TRBJ1-3; DNA: TGTGCCACCAGCAGAGATGGAGGGGGCGCTGGAAACACCATATATTTT; CDR3: CATSRDGGGAGNTIYF
V: TRBV27; D: TRBD2; size: .; J: TRBJ2-7; DNA: TGTGCCAGCAGTTTGACTAGCGGGAGCGTTTACGAGCAGTACTTC; CDR3: CASSLTSGSVYEQYF
V: TRBV19; D: .; size: .; J: TRBJ2-5; DNA: TGTGCCAGTGGCCAGTTGCACCAAGAGGCCCAGTACTTC; CDR3: CASGQLHQEAQYF
V: TRBV18; D: TRBD2; size: .; J: TRBJ2-7; DNA: TGTGCCAGCTCACCCCTAGCGGGAGTAGGGTACGAGCAGTACTTC; CDR3: CASSPLAGVGYEQYF
V: TRBV19; D: TRBD1; size: .; J: TRBJ1-5; DNA: TGTGCCAGTAGTATCTTTCTAACAGGGGGCGGGGAGCCCCAGCATTTT; CDR3: CASSIFLTGGGEPQHF
V: TRBV7-8; D: TRBD1; size: .; J: TRBJ1-1; DNA: TGTGCCAGCAGCCCTCACAGGGGAAGCACTGAAGCTTTCTTT; CDR3: CASSPHRGSTEAFF
V: TRBV7-6; D: TRBD1; size: .; J: TRBJ2-7; DNA: TGTGCCAGCAGCTTAGAACGTAGTCAGGGGGAAAACGAGCAGTACTTC; CDR3: CASSLERSQGENEQYF
V: TRBV6-5; D: TRBD2; size: .; J: TRBJ2-1; DNA: TGTGCCAGCAGACTAGCGGAAGGGGGTGAGCAGTTCTTC; CDR3: CASRLAEGGEQFF
V: TRBV30; D: .; size: .; J: TRBJ2-3; DNA: TGTGCCTGGAGGGGACACCCGCATGGCACAGATACGCAGTATTTT; CDR3: CAWRGHPHGTDTQYF
V: TRBV5-5; D: .; size: .; J: TRBJ2-3; DNA: TGTGCCAGCAGCTTGGACGGCAGGAGCACAGATACGCAGTATTTT; CDR3: CASSLDGRSTDTQYF
V: TRBV5-1; D: .; size: .; J: TRBJ1-2; DNA: TGCGCCAGCAGATGGGACTCACAACTCTATGGCTACACCTTC; CDR3: CASRWDSQLYGYTF
V: TRBV29-1; D: .; size: .; J: TRBJ2-1; DNA: TGCAGCGTGGAAGCGCGGGATCACTACAATGAGCAGTTCTTC; CDR3: CSVEARDHYNEQFF
V: TRBV19; D: .; size: .; J: TRBJ2-1; DNA: TGTGCCAGTAGGCCAACCCTCGGAGGTGGGTTACGGTTCTTC; CDR3: CASRPTLGGGLRFF
V: TRBV7-9; D: .; size: once; J: TRBJ1-5; DNA: TGTGCCAGCAGCTTTGGCAGTAGCAATCAGCCCCAGCATTTT; CDR3: CASSFGSSNQPQHF
V: TRBV7-8; D: TRBD2; size: .; J: TRBJ2-7; DNA: TGTGCCAGCAGCTTAGCGGGAGGGGCTAGCGAGCAGTACTTC; CDR3: CASSLAGGASEQYF
V: TRBV4-2; D: TRBD2; size: .; J: TRBJ2-5; DNA: TGTGCCAGCTCTGCGGCGGCGGGGGTCCAAGAGACCCAGTACTTC; CDR3: CASSAAAGVQETQYF
V: TRBV5-4; D: .; size: .; J: TRBJ2-3; DNA: TGTGCCAGCAGCGTACCCACAGGGACGGATACGCAGTATTTT; CDR3: CASSVPTGTDTQYF